These 24 T cell receptor beta chains came from one sample sequenced in a study of blood T cell repertoires in COVID-19. Method: immunoSEQ multiplex PCR; TCRdb's copy keeps in-frame clones and lacks some. The repertoire holds almost 500,000 clones, with 88% as singletons. Sequencing was done on a sample of PBMCs or T cells enriched from blood (not recorded which). The receptors were sampled from a woman aged 55-70 years who had recovered from COVID-19.

The V call is TRBV2, the J call TRBJ2-5; D is unresolved. CDR1 is SNHLY, CDR2 FYNNEI, per germline. The CDR3 loop spans 11 amino acids. Trimming removed 8 bases at V and 0 bases at J, with 4 bases between. CDR3 protein: CASAYQETQYF. The CDR3 DNA follows: TGTGCCAGCGCGTACCAAGAGACCCAGTACTTC.

V usage is TRBV27 and J usage is TRBJ2-1; possible D gene TRBD2, 6 bases. From germline, CDR1 is MNHEY and CDR2 SMNVEV (reference sequence). Trimming left V 1 base short and J 2 bases short, with 12 bases between. The CDR3 is 16 amino acids. The CDR3 DNA reads TGTGCCAGCAGTTTATACGGGGGACCTACCTACAATGAGCAGTTCTTC. Its protein product is CASSLYGGPTYNEQFF.

This clone was detected once. This rearrangement joins TRBV10-3 to TRBJ2-7, with unresolved D. This CDR3 comprises 13 residues. Germline loops: CDR1 ENHRY, CDR2 SYGVKD. Trimming took off 10 bases at V and 7 bases at J, with 20 bases between the two ends. CDR3 nucleotide sequence: TGTGCCACCGCGACCCCCGCGAGCGAGGAGCAGTACGTC. This codes for CATATPASEEQYV.

This rearrangement joins TRBV19 to TRBJ1-1; TRBD1 is a possible D gene (5 bases). Germline CDR1 reads LNHDA; CDR2 reads SQIVND (reference sequence). Trimming took 6 bases from V and 0 from J, leaving 17 bases between them. This CDR3 comprises 16 residues. The CDR3 nucleotides read TGTGCCAGTAGCCCCAGGGACTTAAACATGAACACTGAAGCTTTCTTT. Its translation: CASSPRDLNMNTEAFF.

V and J are TRBV5-1 and TRBJ1-1, with 8 bases aligning to TRBD1. This CDR3 contains 18 residues. CDR1 and CDR2 from the germline V gene are SGHRS and YFSETQ. V was pared by 0 bases and J by 5 bases, with 15 bases of the junction left unmatched. The CDR3 DNA follows: TGCGCCAGCAGCTTGGCCAAACTTGAAAGAGACAGGGGAACTGAAGCTTTCTTT. Translated, it gives CASSLAKLERDRGTEAFF.

This chain connects TRBV3-1 (or the pseudogene TRBV3-2) to TRBJ1-3; possible D gene TRBD1, 5 bases. The CDR3 length is 14 residues. Germline lookup yields CDR1 LGHDT and CDR2 YNNKEL (reference sequence). This chain's CDR3 is CASGAGIGGNTIYF. CDR3 coding DNA: TGTGCAAGCGGGGCAGGAATCGGGGGAAACACCATATATTTT.

The gene calls are TRBV19 and TRBJ2-6; D may be TRBD1 (5 bases). Germline lookup yields CDR1 LNHDA and CDR2 SQIVND (reference sequence). The CDR3 spans 17 residues. V lost 5 bases and J 2 bases, leaving 16 bases between the germline ends. CDR3: CASSASRVKAGANVLTF. The DNA of the CDR3 is TGTGCCAGTAGTGCCTCCAGGGTGAAAGCTGGGGCCAACGTCCTGACTTTC.

The chain has TRBV19 and TRBJ1-5, with D possibly matching TRBD1 (6 bases). V was cut by 2 bases and J by 3 bases, with 20 bases left in between. The germline CDR1 and CDR2 sequences are LNHDA and SQIVND (reference sequence). This CDR3 spans 18 amino acids. CDR3 DNA: TGTGCCAGTAGTATACTGACTTTCCCACAGGGAAACAATCAGCCCCAGCATTTT. Translating gives CASSILTFPQGNNQPQHF.

This clone turned up a few times. The V gene is TRBV6-6, the J gene TRBJ2-2; D not resolved. CDR3 length: 11 amino acids. Germline lookup yields CDR1 MNHNY and CDR2 SVGAGI (reference sequence). With 6 bases removed from V and 4 bases from J, the gap between germline ends came to 3 bases. CDR3 in amino acids: CASSITGELFF. In nucleotides, the CDR3 is TGTGCCAGCAGCATCACCGGGGAGCTGTTTTTT.

V is TRBV7-2 and J is TRBJ2-3; no definite D call. The germline V and J ends were trimmed by 4 bases and 2 bases, with 7 bases remaining between them. This CDR3 is 13 amino acids long. Per germline, CDR1 SGHTA and CDR2 FQGNSA. For the CDR3, the DNA is TGTGCCAGCAGCTCCTGGCCCACAGATACGCAGTATTTT. Translating gives CASSSWPTDTQYF. The whole variable domain, filled in from reference TRBV7-2 and TRBJ2-3, reads GAGVSQSPSNKVTEKGKDVELRCDPISGHTALYWYRQSLGQGLEFLIYFQGNSAPDKSGLPSDRFSAERTGGSVSTLTIQRTQQEDSAVYLCASSSWPTDTQYFGPGTRLTVL.

The rearrangement links TRBV19 to TRBJ1-2; possible D gene TRBD1, 6 bases. This CDR3 has 14 residues. The germline V gene has CDR1 LNHDA and CDR2 SQIVND (reference sequence). V lost 5 bases to trimming and J lost 6 bases, with 16 bases between them. CDR3 bases: TGTGCCAGTAGTCCGATATTGGACAGACATGGCTACACCTTC. This gives the protein CASSPILDRHGYTF.

J is TRBJ1-1 and V is TRBV9, with a weak D call TRBD1 (6 bases). CDR1 is SGDLS and CDR2 is YYNGEE in the germline V gene. This CDR3 has 15 amino acids. Deletions cut 0 bases from V and 2 bases from J, with 11 bases between. CDR3 DNA sequence: TGTGCCAGCAGCGTAGATGGACAGATCAACACTGAAGCTTTCTTT. Translation gives CASSVDGQINTEAFF.

The chain carries TRBV2 and TRBJ1-1; D uncertain. Germline values: CDR1 SNHLY, CDR2 FYNNEI. Trimming removed 5 bases from V and 1 base from J, with 14 bases in between. The CDR3 consists of 15 residues. DNA of the CDR3: TGTGCCAGCAGTTCATCTGGACTGACGAACACTGAAGCTTTCTTT. Translating it yields CASSSSGLTNTEAFF.

Worth noting for this clone: The identical CDR3 is also encoded by other nucleotide sequences in the sample. This sequence joins TRBV5-1 and TRBJ1-1, with 9 bases that match TRBD1. With V trimmed by 0 bases and J by 5 bases, 2 bases remained unmatched. The germline gives CDR1 SGHRS, CDR2 YFSETQ. This CDR3 has 14 amino acids. The CDR3 nucleotides read TGCGCCAGCAGCTTGGGACAGGGGGTGACTGAAGCTTTCTTT. Translation gives CASSLGQGVTEAFF.

The CDR3 DNA reads as TGCGCCAGCAGCCCTAGGGACAGCGGACTCTCTGGAAACACCATATATTTT. It encodes CASSPRDSGLSGNTIYF. The chain couples TRBV5-1 to TRBJ1-3; 7 nucleotides match TRBD1. V trimming: 4 bases; J trimming: 0 bases; junction bases outside the gene matches: 10. The V gene's germline CDR1 is SGHRS and CDR2 YFSETQ. The CDR3 is made up of 17 amino acids.

This clone was seen just once. The genes are TRBV6-5 and TRBJ1-5; no clear D. CDR1 and CDR2 from the germline V gene are MNHEY and SVGAGI. CDR3 length: 15 residues. V shed 0 bases and J shed 3 bases, with 9 bases lying between them. The CDR3 protein is CASSYSGGLNQPQHF. The CDR3 DNA sequence: TGTGCCAGCAGTTACTCGGGAGGGCTCAATCAGCCCCAGCATTTT.

With regard to this clone: At one end, the junction sequence differs from germline, possibly due to a read error. The J gene is TRBJ1-1, the V gene TRBV2; 10 nucleotides align to TRBD1. The CDR3 covers 14 residues. Germline V gives CDR1 SNHLY, CDR2 FYNNEI. The CDR3 spells CASREDRGPNEAFF. The CDR3 coding sequence is TGTGCCAGCAGGGAAGACAGGGGGCCGAATGAAGCTTTCTTT.

Concerning this clone: Other DNA sequences of this sample code for an identical CDR3. The chain carries TRBV5-1 and TRBJ2-7, with 8 nucleotides matching TRBD2. CDR3 length: 13 residues. CDR1 is SGHRS and CDR2 is YFSETQ in the germline V gene. V trimming: 4 bases; J trimming: 4 bases; junction bases outside the gene matches: 4. CDR3 residues: CASSPGGTYEQYF. In DNA form, the CDR3 reads TGCGCCAGCAGCCCGGGGGGGACTTACGAGCAGTACTTC. The complete variable domain, with remaining parts taken from reference TRBV5-1 and TRBJ2-7, reads KAGVTQTPRYLIKTRGQQVTLSCSPISGHRSVSWYQQTPGQGLQFLFEYFSETQRNKGNFPGRFSGRQFSNSRSEMNVSTLELGDSALYLCASSPGGTYEQYFGPGTRLTVT.

The V gene is TRBV5-1, the J gene TRBJ2-7; 7 nucleotides align to TRBD1. The J segment lost 1 base and the V segment lost 4 bases, leaving 11 bases of the junction unmatched. Germline loops: CDR1 SGHRS, CDR2 YFSETQ. The CDR3 is made up of 16 amino acids. Here the CDR3 DNA reads TGCGCCAGCAGCCCCAGACAGGGTCAAGTTTCCTACGAGCAGTACGTC. This codes for CASSPRQGQVSYEQYV.

The chain couples TRBV2 to TRBJ2-7; maybe TRBD1 (6 bases). V was cut by 6 bases and J by 3 bases, with 12 bases left in between. This CDR3 contains 13 residues. CDR1 SNHLY and CDR2 FYNNEI come from the germline V gene. The chain's CDR3 is CASRRQEDYEQYV. The DNA of the CDR3 is TGTGCCAGCAGGAGACAGGAAGACTACGAGCAGTACGTC.

The chain links TRBV12-5 to TRBJ2-7; weak D call: TRBD1 (5 bases). CDR1 and CDR2 (germline): LGHNT, FRNRAP. This CDR3 is built from 13 residues. Trimming pared 6 bases from V and 6 bases from J, leaving 15 bases between. CDR3 DNA: TGTGCTAGTGGCCCGGACATGTCGGGCGAGCAGTACGTC. It encodes CASGPDMSGEQYV.

The chain uses TRBV6-2 or TRBV6-3 and TRBJ2-7, with TRBD1 identical over 7 bases. J gave up 6 bases and V 6 bases, and 5 bases lay outside the gene matches. The CDR3 spans 12 residues. Germline CDR1 and CDR2: MNHEY and SVGEGT. The CDR3 bases are TGTGCCAGCAGCTCCGGGACAGCCGAGCAGTACGTC. Translating gives CASSSGTAEQYV.

This clone was recorded only once. The gene calls are TRBV7-9 and TRBJ1-1, with 10 bases aligning to TRBD1. This CDR3 has 17 amino acids. V trimming: 2 bases; J trimming: 1 base; junction bases outside the gene matches: 7. Germline V CDR1 and CDR2: SEHNR, FQNEAQ (reference sequence). In nucleotides, the CDR3 is TGTGCCAGCAGCTTAAGGACAGGGGGGTGGGAGAACACTGAAGCTTTCTTT. Translated, it gives CASSLRTGGWENTEAFF.

The rearrangement joins TRBV12-3 or TRBV12-4 to TRBJ2-7; D might be TRBD2 (6 bases). V lost 3 bases, J lost 6 bases, and 6 bases lay in between. The CDR3 runs 11 residues. The CDR3 loop is CASSLGGEQYF. Written as DNA, the CDR3 is TGTGCCAGCAGTTTGGGGGGCGAGCAGTACTTC.